This T cell receptor beta chain was sequenced in a study of cytomegalovirus exposure and HLA in healthy donors. Study-wide background: About 77 million unique TCRs from HLA-typed donors made up an early data release. Overall study findings and caveats: Among TCR beta chains, those listed as cytomegalovirus-associated numbered around 160. Most TCR sequences were uncommon, yet certain public TCRs appeared in many donors.

CDR1 GTSNPN and CDR2 SVGIG come from the germline V gene (reference sequence). This CDR3 contains 14 residues. V lost 5 bases and J lost 8; bases outside the gene matches: 14. Nominally healthy donors were sampled, though unrecorded immune exposures were likely. With regard to this clone: As yet, its antigen is unknown.

The PCR used 60 Vbeta and 13 Jbeta primers. Assay used: immunoSEQ multiplex PCR; TCRdb lists only in-frame clones, some missing. The table has some 99,000 clones, approximately 71% seen once. This clonotype originated in a female donor in good health and CMV-seronegative. The specimen was PBMCs. This chain links TRBV30 with TRBJ1-2, with 7 bases that match TRBD1. CDR3 region: CAWQQGSRVRGYTF. In DNA, the CDR3 is TGTGCCTGGCAACAGGGGAGTAGGGTGCGAGGCTACACCTTC.